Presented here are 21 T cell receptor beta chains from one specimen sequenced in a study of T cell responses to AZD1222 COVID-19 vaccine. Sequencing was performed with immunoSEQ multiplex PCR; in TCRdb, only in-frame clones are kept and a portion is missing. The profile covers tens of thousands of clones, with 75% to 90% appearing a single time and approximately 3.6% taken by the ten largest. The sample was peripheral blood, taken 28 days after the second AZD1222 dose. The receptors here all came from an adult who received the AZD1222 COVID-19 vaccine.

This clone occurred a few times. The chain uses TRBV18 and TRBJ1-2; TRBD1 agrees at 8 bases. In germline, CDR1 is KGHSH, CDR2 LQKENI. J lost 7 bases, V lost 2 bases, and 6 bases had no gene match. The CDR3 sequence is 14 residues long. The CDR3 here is CASSPGTGQSGYTF. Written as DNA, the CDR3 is TGTGCCAGCTCACCAGGGACAGGTCAGAGTGGCTACACCTTC.

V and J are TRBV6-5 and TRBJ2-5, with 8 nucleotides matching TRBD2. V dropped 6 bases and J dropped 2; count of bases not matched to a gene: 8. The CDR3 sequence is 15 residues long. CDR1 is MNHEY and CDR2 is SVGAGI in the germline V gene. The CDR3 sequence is CASRTSGLAQETQYF. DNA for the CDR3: TGTGCCAGCAGGACCTCCGGACTAGCACAAGAGACCCAGTACTTC.

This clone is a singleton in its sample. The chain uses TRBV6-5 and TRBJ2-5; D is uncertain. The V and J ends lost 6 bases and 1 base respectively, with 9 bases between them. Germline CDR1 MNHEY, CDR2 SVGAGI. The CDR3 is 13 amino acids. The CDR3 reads CASRVPGQETQYF. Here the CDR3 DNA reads TGTGCCAGCAGGGTCCCGGGCCAAGAGACCCAGTACTTC.

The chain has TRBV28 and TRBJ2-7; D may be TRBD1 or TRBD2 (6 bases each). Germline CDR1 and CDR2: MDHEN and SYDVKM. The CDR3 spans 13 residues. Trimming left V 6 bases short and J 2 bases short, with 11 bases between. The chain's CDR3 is CASRRDITYEQYF. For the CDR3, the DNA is TGTGCCAGCAGGCGGGACATTACCTACGAGCAGTACTTC.

The CDR3 coding sequence is TGTGCCAGCACCCCGACCGGGACTAGCGACCACGAGCAGTACTTC. It yields the protein CASTPTGTSDHEQYF. The V and J genes are TRBV28 and TRBJ2-7, with 10 bases lining up with TRBD2. V shed 7 bases and J 5 bases; nucleotides not matched to a gene: 11. In germline, CDR1 is MDHEN, CDR2 SYDVKM. This CDR3 is built from 15 residues.

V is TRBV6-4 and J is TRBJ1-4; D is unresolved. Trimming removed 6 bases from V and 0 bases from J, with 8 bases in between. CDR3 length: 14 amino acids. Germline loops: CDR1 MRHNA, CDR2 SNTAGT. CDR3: CASRTDPTNEKLFF. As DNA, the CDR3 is TGTGCCAGCAGAACAGACCCAACTAATGAAAAACTGTTTTTT.

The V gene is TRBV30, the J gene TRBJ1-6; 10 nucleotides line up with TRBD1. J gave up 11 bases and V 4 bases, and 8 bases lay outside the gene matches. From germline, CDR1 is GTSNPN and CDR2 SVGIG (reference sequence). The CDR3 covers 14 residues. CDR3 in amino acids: CAWTLGQGETPLHF. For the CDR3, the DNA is TGTGCCTGGACCCTCGGACAGGGGGAGACACCCCTCCACTTT.

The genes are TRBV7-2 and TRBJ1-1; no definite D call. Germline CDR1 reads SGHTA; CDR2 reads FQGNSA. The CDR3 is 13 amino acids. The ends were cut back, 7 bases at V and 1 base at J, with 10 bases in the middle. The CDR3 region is CASTVQRNTEAFF. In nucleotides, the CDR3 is TGTGCCAGCACCGTTCAACGGAACACTGAAGCTTTCTTT.

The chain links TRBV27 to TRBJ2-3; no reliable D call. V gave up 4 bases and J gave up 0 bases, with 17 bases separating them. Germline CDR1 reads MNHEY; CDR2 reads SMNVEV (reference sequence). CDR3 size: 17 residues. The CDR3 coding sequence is TGTGCCAGCAGTTATAACCTTCCAGAGGTTAGCACAGATACGCAGTATTTT. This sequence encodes CASSYNLPEVSTDTQYF.

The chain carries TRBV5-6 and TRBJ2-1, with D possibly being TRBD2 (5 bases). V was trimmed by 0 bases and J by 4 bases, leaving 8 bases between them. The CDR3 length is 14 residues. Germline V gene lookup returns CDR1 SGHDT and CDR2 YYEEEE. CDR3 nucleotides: TGTGCCAGCAGCTTGGTTAGCGCTTACAATGAGCAGTTCTTC. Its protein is CASSLVSAYNEQFF.

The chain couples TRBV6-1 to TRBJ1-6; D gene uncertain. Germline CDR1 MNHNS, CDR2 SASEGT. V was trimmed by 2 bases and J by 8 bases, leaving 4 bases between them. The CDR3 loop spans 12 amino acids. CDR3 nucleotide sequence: TGTGCCAGCAGTGAAAGGGATTCACCCCTCCACTTT. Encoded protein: CASSERDSPLHF.

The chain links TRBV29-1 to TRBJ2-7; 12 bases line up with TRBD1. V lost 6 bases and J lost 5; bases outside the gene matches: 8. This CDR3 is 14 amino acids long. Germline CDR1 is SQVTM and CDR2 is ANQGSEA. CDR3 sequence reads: CSVKPGQGAHEQYF. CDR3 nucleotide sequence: TGCAGCGTCAAACCGGGACAGGGGGCTCACGAGCAGTACTTC.

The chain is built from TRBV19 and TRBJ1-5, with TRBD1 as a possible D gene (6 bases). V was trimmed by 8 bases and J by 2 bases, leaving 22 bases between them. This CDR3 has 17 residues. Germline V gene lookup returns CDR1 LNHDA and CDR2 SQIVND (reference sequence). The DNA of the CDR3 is TGTGCCAGTCAGGGGAGGCGGAGGGGCTACGGCAATCAGCCCCAGCATTTT. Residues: CASQGRRRGYGNQPQHF.

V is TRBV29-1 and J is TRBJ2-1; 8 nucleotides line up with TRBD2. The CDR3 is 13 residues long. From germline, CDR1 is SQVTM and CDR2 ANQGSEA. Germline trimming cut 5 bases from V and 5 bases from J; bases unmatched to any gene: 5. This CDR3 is CSVRTSSHNEQFF. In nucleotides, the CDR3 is TGCAGCGTTAGGACTAGCTCACACAATGAGCAGTTCTTC.

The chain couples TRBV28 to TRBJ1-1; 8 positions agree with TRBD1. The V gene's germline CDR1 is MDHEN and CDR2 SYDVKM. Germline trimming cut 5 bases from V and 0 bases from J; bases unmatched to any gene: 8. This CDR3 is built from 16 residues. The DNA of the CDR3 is TGTGCCAGCAGTAACAGGGGGGGACCAATGAACACTGAAGCTTTCTTT. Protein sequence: CASSNRGGPMNTEAFF.

The CDR3 spells CASSLYYEQYF. The CDR3 DNA reads as TGTGCCAGCAGTTTATACTACGAGCAGTACTTC. The chain links TRBV28 to TRBJ2-7; the D is unclear. The CDR3 is 11 amino acids. V lost 1 base, J lost 3 bases, and 1 base lay in between. Germline CDR1 MDHEN, CDR2 SYDVKM. Together with reference TRBV28 and TRBJ2-7, the CDR3 gives the full variable domain: DVKVTQSSRYLVKRTGEKVFLECVQDMDHENMFWYRQDPGLGLRLIYFSYDVKMKEKGDIPEGYSVSREKKERFSLILESASTNQTSMYLCASSLYYEQYFGPGTRLTVT.

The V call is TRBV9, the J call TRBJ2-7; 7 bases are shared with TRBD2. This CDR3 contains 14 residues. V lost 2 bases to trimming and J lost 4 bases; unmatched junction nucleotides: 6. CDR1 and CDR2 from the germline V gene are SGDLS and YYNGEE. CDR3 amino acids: CASSVGGREYEQYF. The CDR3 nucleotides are TGTGCCAGCAGCGTCGGCGGGAGAGAATACGAGCAGTACTTC.

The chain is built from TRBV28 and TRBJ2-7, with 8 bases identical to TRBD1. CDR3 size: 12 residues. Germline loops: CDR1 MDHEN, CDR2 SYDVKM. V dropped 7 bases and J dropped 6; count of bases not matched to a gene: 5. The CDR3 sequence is CASTDRVGEQYF. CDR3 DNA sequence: TGTGCCAGCACGGACAGGGTCGGCGAGCAGTACTTC.

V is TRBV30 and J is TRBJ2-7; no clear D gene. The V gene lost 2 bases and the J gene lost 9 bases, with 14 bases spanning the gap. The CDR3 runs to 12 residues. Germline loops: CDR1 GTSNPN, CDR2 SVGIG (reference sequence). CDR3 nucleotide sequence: TGTGCCTGGAGTACGGCAGAAGGGTTGCAGTACTTC. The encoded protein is CAWSTAEGLQYF.

In DNA form, the CDR3 reads TGTGCCAGCAGCCCAACAGGGAACACTGAAGCTTTCTTT. Protein: CASSPTGNTEAFF. This chain joins TRBV7-2 and TRBJ1-1; tentative D call: TRBD1 (5 bases). The length of the CDR3 is 13 residues. V was shortened by 5 bases and J by 1 base, with 8 bases between the two germline ends. The germline gives CDR1 SGHTA, CDR2 FQGNSA.

For the CDR3, the DNA is TGTGCCAGCACCCTTTGGGATGAGCAGTTCTTC. This gives the protein CASTLWDEQFF. The gene calls are TRBV12-3 or TRBV12-4 and TRBJ2-1; D remains ambiguous. The CDR3 spans 11 residues. V was shortened by 7 bases and J by 8 bases, with 9 bases between the two germline ends.